This TCR beta chain is from a study of T-cell reconstitution after alpha-beta-depleted transplantation in children. Study-level results: Once a year had passed after transplant, T-cell counts and diversity came mostly from newly produced T cells. Recipient T cells and thymic progenitors that survived were the source of the high TCRbeta diversity seen at day 60 in some patients. Reports say that about two months after transplant, the alpha-beta T cells came out of several hundred graft clones that had expanded.

V dropped 2 bases and J dropped 3; count of bases not matched to a gene: 5. CDR3 size: 16 residues. Germline values: CDR1 MGHDK, CDR2 SYGVNS. The library targeted TCRbeta and was prepared with unique molecular identifiers. Each CDR3 protein gets one entry after TCRdb re-called the PCR reads with MiXCR. Counted here are 750,000 to 950,000 distinct CDR3 sequences, around 15% occurring once; the ten biggest clones make up around 5%. This clonotype showed up many times. Its antigen is currently unknown. The chain has TRBV25-1 and TRBJ2-2, with 8 bases fitting TRBD2. The source is a male patient aged 10 to 17 who had a stem cell transplant for acute lymphoblastic leukemia, so the T cells may come from the graft donor. The source material was PBMCs, mostly from graft donor cells, sampled 360 days after TCRalphabeta/CD19-depleted stem cell transplant. This chain's CDR3 is CASSEAGTRYTGELFF. DNA for the CDR3: TGTGCCAGCAGTGAAGCGGGGACTAGATACACCGGGGAGCTGTTTTTT.